The 29 T cell receptor beta chains presented below share a single source sample, sequenced in a study of cytomegalovirus exposure and HLA in healthy donors. PCR primers comprised 60 Vbeta and 13 Jbeta primers. Assay: immunoSEQ multiplex PCR; the TCRdb copy retains only in-frame clones and omits some. The data contain around 150,000 clones, approximately 72% of them singletons. The sample comprised PBMCs. These receptors all come from a woman aged 55-69 years in good health and CMV-seronegative.

This chain joins TRBV5-1 and TRBJ2-1, with 9 nucleotides matching TRBD1. There are 12 residues in the CDR3. The germline V gene encodes CDR1 SGHRS and CDR2 YFSETQ. The V gene end was trimmed by 5 bases and the J gene end by 8 bases; junction bases not matched to a gene: 2. The CDR3 coding sequence is TGCGCCAGCAGAAGGACAGGGGATGAGCAGTTCTTC. It translates to CASRRTGDEQFF. The variable domain in full, with the rest retrieved from reference TRBV5-1 and TRBJ2-1, is KAGVTQTPRYLIKTRGQQVTLSCSPISGHRSVSWYQQTPGQGLQFLFEYFSETQRNKGNFPGRFSGRQFSNSRSEMNVSTLELGDSALYLCASRRTGDEQFFGPGTRLTVL.

CDR3 protein: CAISDPGVMNTEAFF. In DNA, the CDR3 is TGTGCCATCAGTGACCCCGGGGTCATGAACACTGAAGCTTTCTTT. V and J are TRBV10-3 and TRBJ1-1, with no clear D. This CDR3 has 15 amino acids. Germline V gives CDR1 ENHRY, CDR2 SYGVKD. Trimming cost V 3 bases and J 0 bases, with 11 bases left between them.

The chain links TRBV10-3 to TRBJ1-6; 8 bases match TRBD1. Germline assignment: CDR1 ENHRY and CDR2 SYGVKD. Trimming took 2 bases from V and 6 from J; bases not matched to a gene: 6. The CDR3 contains 16 residues. This chain's CDR3 is CAISEVPTGGNSPLHF. CDR3 DNA: TGTGCCATCAGTGAGGTCCCCACAGGGGGTAATTCACCCCTCCACTTT.

The V and J genes are TRBV7-8 and TRBJ2-7, with D hard to call. V shed 4 bases and J shed 3 bases, with 19 bases lying between them. This CDR3 comprises 16 residues. The germline V gene has CDR1 SGHVS and CDR2 FQNEAQ. CDR3 residues: CASSYLPNIGVYEQYF. The CDR3 DNA sequence: TGTGCCAGCAGCTACCTCCCCAACATCGGAGTCTACGAGCAGTACTTC.

The rearrangement uses TRBV7-6 and TRBJ2-1; possibly TRBD2 for D (6 bases). V was cut by 5 bases and J by 3 bases, with 17 bases left in between. The germline CDR1 and CDR2 sequences are SGHVS and FNYEAQ. The CDR3 length is 16 residues. DNA of the CDR3: TGTGCCAGCAGCCAGTCCCGAGGAGCGGGCTACAATGAGCAGTTCTTC. It encodes CASSQSRGAGYNEQFF.

The V gene is TRBV7-2, the J gene TRBJ2-3; TRBD2 matches 7 bases. V was pared by 5 bases and J by 1 base, with 12 bases of the junction left unmatched. The CDR3 covers 17 residues. The germline CDR1 and CDR2 sequences are SGHTA and FQGNSA. The CDR3 sequence: CASSPRGSGYGTDTQYF. As DNA, the CDR3 is TGTGCCAGCAGCCCAAGGGGTAGCGGGTACGGCACAGATACGCAGTATTTT. Full variable domain (rest looked up from reference TRBV7-2 and TRBJ2-3): GAGVSQSPSNKVTEKGKDVELRCDPISGHTALYWYRQSLGQGLEFLIYFQGNSAPDKSGLPSDRFSAERTGGSVSTLTIQRTQQEDSAVYLCASSPRGSGYGTDTQYFGPGTRLTVL.

This clone was recorded a few times. The CDR3 sequence is CATSRVRAGEQYF. As DNA, the CDR3 is TGTGCCACCAGCAGAGTCCGGGCAGGGGAGCAGTACTTC. This rearrangement joins TRBV15 to TRBJ2-7; D may be TRBD1 (5 bases). Between the trimmed V and J ends, which lost 1 base and 7 bases, there was a span of 11 bases. Germline V gene data show CDR1 as LNHNV and CDR2 as YYDKDF (reference sequence). CDR3 length: 13 amino acids. Drawing the rest from reference TRBV15 and TRBJ2-7, the complete variable domain is DAMVIQNPRYQVTQFGKPVTLSCSQTLNHNVMYWYQQKSSQAPKLLFHYYDKDFNNEADTPDNFQSRRPNTSFCFLDIRSPGLGDTAMYLCATSRVRAGEQYFGPGTRLTVT.

The chain joins TRBV2 to TRBJ2-7, with 9 bases matching TRBD2. This CDR3 comprises 12 residues. CDR1 and CDR2 (germline): SNHLY, FYNNEI. V gave up 7 bases and J gave up 3 bases; unmatched junction bases: 1. The CDR3 is CASMTSGYEQYF. CDR3 in DNA: TGTGCCAGCATGACTAGCGGCTACGAGCAGTACTTC.

The chain links TRBV28 to TRBJ1-1; D is unclear. The CDR3 length is 14 residues. Trimming pared 0 bases from V and 1 base from J, leaving 6 bases between. Germline V gives CDR1 MDHEN, CDR2 SYDVKM. The CDR3 sequence: CASSLWGQNTEAFF. DNA for the CDR3: TGTGCCAGCAGTTTATGGGGCCAGAACACTGAAGCTTTCTTT.

This rearrangement joins TRBV28 to TRBJ2-5, with 12 bases lining up with TRBD2. Unmatched junction bases numbered 14, after V lost 5 bases and J lost 7 bases. CDR1 is MDHEN and CDR2 is SYDVKM in the germline V gene. The CDR3 spans 17 residues. The CDR3 coding sequence is TGTGCCAGCAGTGCATCTCTAGCGGGAGGGCCAGTTGGGACCCAGTACTTC. Encoded protein: CASSASLAGGPVGTQYF.

The rearrangement links TRBV7-2 to TRBJ2-3, with 9 bases lining up with TRBD1. Germline CDR1 SGHTA, CDR2 FQGNSA. This CDR3 contains 14 residues. Losses at the gene ends were 4 bases for V and 7 bases for J; bases not matched to a gene: 6. This CDR3 reads CASSSSGTGNTQYF. CDR3 coding DNA: TGTGCCAGCAGCTCCTCCGGGACAGGGAATACGCAGTATTTT.

This rearrangement joins TRBV2 to TRBJ1-2; TRBD1 matches at 9 bases. CDR3 length: 14 residues. CDR1 is SNHLY, CDR2 FYNNEI, per germline. After removal of 4 bases from V and 7 bases from J, the junction contained 7 bases not matched to a gene. CDR3 in amino acids: CASSGFPGQGGYTF. In nucleotides, the CDR3 is TGTGCCAGCAGTGGGTTTCCGGGACAGGGTGGCTACACCTTC.

This rearrangement joins TRBV5-1 to TRBJ2-2; no firm D call. The V and J ends lost 3 bases and 2 bases respectively, with 5 bases between them. There are 13 residues in the CDR3. Looked up from germline, CDR1 is SGHRS and CDR2 is YFSETQ. The CDR3 region has the DNA TGCGCCAGCAGCTATAAAAACACCGGGGAGCTGTTTTTT. Residues: CASSYKNTGELFF.

This chain joins TRBV29-1 and TRBJ1-4; D gene uncertain. The length of the CDR3 is 13 residues. V dropped 6 bases and J dropped 7 bases, with 15 bases sitting between them. Per germline, CDR1 SQVTM and CDR2 ANQGSEA. The CDR3 DNA reads TGCAGCGTGACGCACGGACGGGGTGAAAAACTGTTTTTT. Translated, it gives CSVTHGRGEKLFF. The variable domain in full, completed from reference TRBV29-1 and TRBJ1-4, reads SAVISQKPSRDICQRGTSLTIQCQVDSQVTMMFWYRQQPGQSLTLIATANQGSEATYESGFVIDKFPISRPNLTFSTLTVSNMSPEDSSIYLCSVTHGRGEKLFFGSGTQLSVL.

The DNA of the CDR3 is TGCGCCAGCAGCCAAGGGGGACTAGCGGGGCACGAGCAGTACTTC. It encodes CASSQGGLAGHEQYF. The V and J genes are TRBV4-3 and TRBJ2-7; 13 nucleotides match TRBD2. Trimming cost V 1 base and J 5 bases; bases outside gene matches: 2. Looked up from germline, CDR1 is LGHNA and CDR2 is YSLEER. This CDR3 is built from 15 residues.

The V and J genes are TRBV28 and TRBJ2-2; 9 bases match TRBD2. Looked up from germline, CDR1 is MDHEN and CDR2 is SYDVKM. This CDR3 region has 15 residues. J lost 6 bases, V lost 3 bases, and 5 bases had no gene match. CDR3 coding DNA: TGTGCCAGCAGTTTTCGCGCGGGAGGGGCCGGGGAGCTGTTTTTT. It encodes CASSFRAGGAGELFF.

This clone is deemed medium-sized. V and J are TRBV7-3 and TRBJ2-1; 8 bases agree with TRBD1. The junction had 5 bases not matched to a gene; V was cut back by 6 bases and J by 7 bases. Germline CDR1 and CDR2: SGHTA and FQGTGA. The CDR3 consists of 13 residues. CDR3 sequence (DNA): TGTGCCAGCAGGAACCGGACAGGGAATGAGCAGTTCTTC. Protein product: CASRNRTGNEQFF.

The rearrangement joins TRBV6-6 to TRBJ2-3; 7 bases agree with TRBD1. The CDR3 is 16 amino acids. Germline V CDR1 and CDR2: MNHNY, SVGAGI (reference sequence). Trimming removed 0 bases from V and 3 bases from J; junction bases left unmatched: 6. For the CDR3, the DNA is TGTGCCAGCAGTTACTCAAGACAGGGTGGGACAGATACGCAGTATTTT. Its translation: CASSYSRQGGTDTQYF.

This clone turned up a few times. CDR3 sequence reads: CASSLRGDQTYNEQFF. DNA for the CDR3: TGTGCCAGCAGCCTCCGGGGGGACCAGACCTACAATGAGCAGTTCTTC. J is TRBJ2-1 and V is TRBV9; 7 nucleotides match TRBD2. Trimming at V came to 4 bases and at J to 2 bases, leaving 9 bases not matched to a gene. This CDR3 comprises 16 residues. CDR1 and CDR2 from the germline V gene are SGDLS and YYNGEE.

The genes are TRBV10-3 and TRBJ2-7, with D possibly TRBD1 on 6 matching bases. This CDR3 spans 15 amino acids. The V end lost 2 bases, the J end lost 2 bases, and 13 bases lay between the germline ends. Germline CDR1 ENHRY, CDR2 SYGVKD. CDR3 residues: CAISEGNRATYEQYF. The CDR3 DNA sequence: TGTGCCATCAGTGAGGGTAACAGGGCGACCTACGAGCAGTACTTC.

This chain connects TRBV2 to TRBJ2-7; 10 bases map to TRBD2. Germline lookup yields CDR1 SNHLY and CDR2 FYNNEI. The CDR3 sequence is 16 residues long. V lost 6 bases to trimming and J lost 2 bases; unmatched junction nucleotides: 10. As DNA, the CDR3 is TGTGCCAGCAGATCGGGCCTAGCGGGAGCCCCCTACGAGCAGTACTTC. This translates into CASRSGLAGAPYEQYF.

In DNA form, the CDR3 reads TGTGCCACCAGCAGAGATAGAACGGCCCAGTACTTC. It encodes CATSRDRTAQYF. The chain joins TRBV15 to TRBJ2-5, with D unclear. This CDR3 has 12 residues. V lost 0 bases, J lost 9 bases, and 8 bases lay in between. The germline CDR1 and CDR2 sequences are LNHNV and YYDKDF (reference sequence).

This clone has only a few counts. V and J are TRBV19 and TRBJ1-2, with D perhaps matching TRBD1 (5 bases). With 5 bases removed from V and 6 bases from J, the gap between germline ends came to 19 bases. Germline-derived CDR1 and CDR2 are LNHDA and SQIVND (reference sequence). This CDR3 comprises 15 residues. The CDR3 DNA is TGTGCCAGTAGTGCGCGGGGACCCGGTACCGATGGCTACACCTTC. Its protein product is CASSARGPGTDGYTF.

The V and J genes are TRBV28 and TRBJ1-2; the D is unclear. V was cut by 7 bases and J by 4 bases, with 22 bases left in between. The CDR3 length is 16 residues. Per germline, CDR1 MDHEN and CDR2 SYDVKM. The CDR3 loop is CASTSGGPGRPYGYTF. The DNA for the CDR3 is TGTGCCAGCACCTCCGGAGGCCCTGGAAGGCCCTATGGCTACACCTTC.

The chain's CDR3 is CASSLLAESVGKLFF. The CDR3 DNA follows: TGTGCCAGCAGTTTATTGGCGGAAAGCGTCGGAAAACTGTTTTTT. The chain uses TRBV28 and TRBJ1-4; no clear D gene. Looked up from germline, CDR1 is MDHEN and CDR2 is SYDVKM. The V gene lost 1 base and the J gene lost 10 bases, with 16 bases spanning the gap. The CDR3 consists of 15 residues.

The chain couples TRBV6-4 to TRBJ2-1; TRBD2 matches at 12 bases. The junction had 13 bases not matched to a gene; V was cut back by 4 bases and J by 0 bases. The V gene's germline CDR1 is MRHNA and CDR2 SNTAGT. The CDR3 contains 20 residues. CDR3 in amino acids: CASSGATSGSSEISYNEQFF. CDR3 DNA sequence: TGTGCCAGCAGTGGAGCGACTAGCGGGAGTTCCGAAATCTCCTACAATGAGCAGTTCTTC.

V and J are TRBV6-1 and TRBJ2-5; TRBD1 agrees at 8 bases. The junction had 11 bases not matched to a gene; V was cut back by 6 bases and J by 8 bases. Germline loops: CDR1 MNHNS, CDR2 SASEGT. CDR3 length equals 14 residues. In DNA, the CDR3 is TGTGCCAGCAGAAGACAGGGGTCCGAGATAACCCAGTACTTC. Translation gives CASRRQGSEITQYF.

The chain combines TRBV11-2 with TRBJ2-5; no definite D call. Germline CDR1 is SGHAT and CDR2 is FQNNGV. Trimming removed 5 bases at V and 4 bases at J, with 11 bases between. The CDR3 loop spans 13 amino acids. CDR3 residues: CASSPSSRETQYF. The CDR3 nucleotides read TGTGCCAGCAGCCCCAGTTCCAGAGAGACCCAGTACTTC.

The chain uses TRBV5-1 and TRBJ2-2; D not certain. Germline assignment: CDR1 SGHRS and CDR2 YFSETQ. Trimming removed 7 bases from V and 1 base from J, with 20 bases in between. This CDR3 contains 17 residues. The DNA of the CDR3 is TGCGCCAGCCTTTTAGAGCCACGAGGCTGGAACACCGGGGAGCTGTTTTTT. As protein: CASLLEPRGWNTGELFF.